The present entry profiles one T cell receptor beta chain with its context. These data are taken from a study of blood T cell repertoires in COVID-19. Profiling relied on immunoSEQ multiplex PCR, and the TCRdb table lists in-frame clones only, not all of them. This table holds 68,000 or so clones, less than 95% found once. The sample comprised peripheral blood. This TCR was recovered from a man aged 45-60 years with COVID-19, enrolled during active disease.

DNA for the CDR3: TGTGCCAGCAGCTTTGGGGGGGGTAACTATGGCTACACCTTC. Its protein is CASSFGGGNYGYTF. This chain uses TRBV7-2 with TRBJ1-2, with D possibly being TRBD1 (5 bases). This CDR3 comprises 14 residues. Germline loops: CDR1 SGHTA, CDR2 FQGNSA. V was shortened by 3 bases and J by 1 base, with 9 bases between the two germline ends. Full variable domain (remainder filled in from reference TRBV7-2 and TRBJ1-2): GAGVSQSPSNKVTEKGKDVELRCDPISGHTALYWYRQSLGQGLEFLIYFQGNSAPDKSGLPSDRFSAERTGGSVSTLTIQRTQQEDSAVYLCASSFGGGNYGYTFGSGTRLTVV.